The rows below give T cell receptor beta chains drawn from one sample of a study of blood T cell repertoires in COVID-19. Libraries were prepared by immunoSEQ multiplex PCR; TCRdb keeps only in-frame clonotypes and omits some of them. The sample lists approximately 290,000 clones; 80% to 85% were seen once. Sequenced input: peripheral blood. These receptors were obtained from a person aged 70 to 79 with COVID-19, enrolled during active disease. CDR3s include the opening cysteine and the closing phenylalanine or tryptophan. A D gene is named only where the DNA matches it firmly. Size tells how often a clone was seen (once, few, many) or the class of an expanded clone, and some rows leave it out.

V gene	J gene	D gene	clone size	CDR3 DNA	CDR3 protein
TRBV7-9	TRBJ2-5	TRBD2	NA	TGTGCCAGCAGCTTACGGCGGGGGTACCAAGAGACCCAGTACTTC	CASSLRRGYQETQYF
TRBV6-1	TRBJ1-2	TRBD1	NA	TGTGCCAGCAGTGACGCTGGGACAGGGGACTATGGCTACACCTTC	CASSDAGTGDYGYTF
TRBV30	TRBJ1-2	NA	NA	TGTGCCTGGACTGACAGCTTCCGTGGCTACACCTTC	CAWTDSFRGYTF
TRBV30	TRBJ1-5	NA	NA	TGTGCCTGGAGTGATACAGGCGGCAGTCAGCCCCAGCATTTT	CAWSDTGGSQPQHF
TRBV5-4	TRBJ2-3	TRBD2	once	TGTGCCAGCAGCCAAAAAAGCGGGAGTATCGGTGATACGCAGTATTTT	CASSQKSGSIGDTQYF
TRBV14	TRBJ1-6	NA	few	TGTGCCAGCAGCCAAGACTCTCCTTATAATTCACCCCTCCACTTT	CASSQDSPYNSPLHF
TRBV19	TRBJ1-4	NA	NA	TGTGCCAGTACTACAGTCACTAATGAAAAACTGTTTTTT	CASTTVTNEKLFF
TRBV6-2/TRBV6-3	TRBJ2-2	NA	NA	TGTGCCAGCAGTTTTAGGCAGGGTGGCACCGGGGAGCTGTTTTTT	CASSFRQGGTGELFF
TRBV30	TRBJ2-1	NA	once	TGTGCCTGGAGACTAGTCGGTTTTAGGGATGAGCAGTTCTTC	CAWRLVGFRDEQFF
TRBV11-1	TRBJ1-2	TRBD1	NA	TGTGCCAGCAGCTCAGGTCCGGGACAGGGACATGGCTACACCTTC	CASSSGPGQGHGYTF
TRBV12-3/TRBV12-4	TRBJ1-5	NA	NA	TGTGCCAGCAGTTTCCAGGGTTATCAGCCCCAGCATTTT	CASSFQGYQPQHF
TRBV2	TRBJ2-1	NA	NA	TGTGCCAGCAGTCGTGACGGGAATGAGCAGTTCTTC	CASSRDGNEQFF
TRBV19	TRBJ2-1	NA	NA	TGTGCCAGTAGTCTTCAGGGGACGGTCAATGAGCAGTTCTTC	CASSLQGTVNEQFF
TRBV6-1	TRBJ1-2	NA	NA	TGTGCCAGTAGTGAGGCCCCATTTACCTATGGCTACACCTTC	CASSEAPFTYGYTF
TRBV7-6	TRBJ2-1	NA	NA	TGTGCCAGCAGCTTAGAACTAACACCCTACAATGAGCAGTTCTTC	CASSLELTPYNEQFF
TRBV29-1	TRBJ1-1	NA	once	TGCAGCTGCCGGGAGGCAGGGATGAACACTGAAGCTTTCTTT	CSCREAGMNTEAFF
TRBV5-6	TRBJ1-5	NA	NA	TGTGCCAGCAGCCTCCCCGGGAGCAATCAGCCCCAGCATTTT	CASSLPGSNQPQHF
TRBV6-6	TRBJ2-7	TRBD1	NA	TGTGCCAGTCGAAAAGGACAGGGGAACTACGAGCAGTACTTC	CASRKGQGNYEQYF
TRBV2	TRBJ2-7	NA	once	TGTGCCAGCATGGAGTGGATCTCCTACGAGCAGTACTTC	CASMEWISYEQYF
TRBV5-4	TRBJ2-2	NA	NA	TGTGCCAGCAGCTTGGGCGGGAACACCGGGGAGCTGTTTTTT	CASSLGGNTGELFF
TRBV7-6	TRBJ2-3	TRBD1	NA	TGTGCCAGCAGCTTAGGCCCCAGGGGGCTAGATACGCAGTATTTT	CASSLGPRGLDTQYF
TRBV6-2/TRBV6-3	TRBJ2-7	NA	NA	TGTGCCAGCAGTTACGCCCTACTCGGGCAGGGGTGGCGCGAGCAGTACTTC	CASSYALLGQGWREQYF
TRBV30	TRBJ1-5	NA	NA	TGTGCCTGGGCAGGGGCTGGGGATCAGCCCCAGCATTTT	CAWAGAGDQPQHF
TRBV11-3	TRBJ1-1	NA	once	TGTGCCAGCAGCTTAGATGGTTGGGCAACTGAAGCTTTCTTT	CASSLDGWATEAFF
TRBV6-2/TRBV6-3	TRBJ1-2	NA	NA	TGTGCCAGCAGCCCACAGGGAATCTATGGCTACACCTTC	CASSPQGIYGYTF
TRBV11-2	TRBJ2-2	NA	once	TGTGCCAGCAGGAGCACTGGTACCGGGGAGCTGTTTTTT	CASRSTGTGELFF
TRBV11-2	TRBJ1-2	NA	NA	TGTGCCAGCAGCTTGGGGCCTTCCTATGGCTACACCTTC	CASSLGPSYGYTF
TRBV28	TRBJ1-1	NA	NA	TGTGCCAGCAGTCCTCGGACAGAGAACACTGAAGCTTTCTTT	CASSPRTENTEAFF
TRBV4-2	TRBJ2-1	TRBD2	NA	TGTGCCAGCAGCCAAGTCAGCGGGAGGGCCAAGAATGAGCAGTTCTTC	CASSQVSGRAKNEQFF
TRBV6-6	TRBJ2-7	NA	NA	TGTGCCAGCAGTTACTCGACTTACGAGCAGTACTTC	CASSYSTYEQYF
TRBV11-3	TRBJ2-2	TRBD2	NA	TGTGCCAGCAGCCTAGCGGGAGGTCCCGGGGAGCTGTTTTTT	CASSLAGGPGELFF
TRBV27	TRBJ2-2	TRBD2	few	TGTGCCAGCAGTTTCATCGGACTAGCGGGGGGGCACGGGGAGCTGTTTTTT	CASSFIGLAGGHGELFF
TRBV9	TRBJ2-5	TRBD1	NA	TGTGCCAGCAGCCCCAAGGGGGCGGTTCAAGAGACCCAGTACTTC	CASSPKGAVQETQYF
TRBV27	TRBJ2-5	NA	NA	TGTGCCAGCAGTTTAATACAGGGGGGGGAGACCCAGTACTTC	CASSLIQGGETQYF
TRBV27	TRBJ2-3	NA	NA	TGTGCCAGCAGTAAACAGTCTACCATCACAGATACGCAGTATTTT	CASSKQSTITDTQYF
TRBV5-6	TRBJ1-6	NA	NA	TGTGCCAGCAGCTTGAATGAGGCCCGGCTTTTGCCCTCACCCCTCCACTTT	CASSLNEARLLPSPLHF
TRBV7-2	TRBJ2-1	TRBD1	NA	TGTGCCAGCAGCCCCAGGGACAGGGGGCTGAATGAGCAGTTCTTC	CASSPRDRGLNEQFF
TRBV28	TRBJ1-4	TRBD1	NA	TGTGCCAGCAGTCCGCGGGACAGTGGGCAAGAAAAACTGTTTTTT	CASSPRDSGQEKLFF
TRBV6-4	TRBJ2-2	TRBD1	NA	TGTGCCAACCCGGCCGGGACAGGGGGCGCAAGCACCGGGGAGCTGTTTTTT	CANPAGTGGASTGELFF
TRBV29-1	TRBJ2-3	NA	NA	TGCAGCGTTGGAGCAGGGACAGATACGCAGTATTTT	CSVGAGTDTQYF
TRBV27	TRBJ2-3	TRBD2	NA	TGTGCCAGCGGATCCCCTAGCGGGGGGCGAGATACGCAGTATTTT	CASGSPSGGRDTQYF
TRBV4-1	TRBJ1-4	TRBD1	NA	TGCGCCAGCAGCCTATCTCATTGGGACAGCGGACTGTTTTTT	CASSLSHWDSGLFF
TRBV4-1	TRBJ1-6	TRBD1	NA	TGCGCCAGCAGCCGAGGTGGACAGGGCAATTCACCCCTCCACTTT	CASSRGGQGNSPLHF
TRBV10-3	TRBJ1-5	NA	once	TGTGCCATCAGTGATTCAGGAGGGTTGGGCCAGCCCCAGCATTTT	CAISDSGGLGQPQHF
TRBV12-1	TRBJ2-1	NA	NA	TGTGCCAGCACCAGGCGCTACAATGAGCAGTTCTTC	CASTRRYNEQFF